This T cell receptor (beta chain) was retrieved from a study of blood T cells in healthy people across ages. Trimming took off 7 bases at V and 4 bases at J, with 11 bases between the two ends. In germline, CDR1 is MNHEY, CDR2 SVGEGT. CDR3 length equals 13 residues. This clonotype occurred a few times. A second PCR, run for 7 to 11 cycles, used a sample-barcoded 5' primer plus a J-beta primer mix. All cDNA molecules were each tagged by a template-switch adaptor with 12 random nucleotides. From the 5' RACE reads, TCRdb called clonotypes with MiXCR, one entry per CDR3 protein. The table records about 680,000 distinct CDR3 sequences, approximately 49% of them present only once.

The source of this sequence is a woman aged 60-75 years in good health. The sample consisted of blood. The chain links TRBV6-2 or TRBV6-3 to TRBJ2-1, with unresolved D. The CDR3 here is CASNPDVYNEQFF. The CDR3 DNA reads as TGTGCCAGCAACCCGGACGTATACAATGAGCAGTTCTTC.